The present entry profiles one T cell receptor (beta chain) with its context. This entry is derived from a study of blood T cell repertoires in COVID-19. Study information: T cells, B-cell-depleted T cells, or PBMCs provided the cDNA or gDNA that served as material.

J was trimmed by 2 bases and V by 5 bases; bases with no gene match: 6. The CDR3 is 15 amino acids. The germline gives CDR1 SGHVS, CDR2 FNYEAQ. Profiling relied on immunoSEQ multiplex PCR, and the TCRdb table lists in-frame clones only, not all of them. The sample records 200,000 to 250,000 clones, around three quarters being singletons. Sequencing was done on a sample of peripheral blood. This chain uses TRBV7-6 with TRBJ2-3; TRBD1 matches at 8 bases. This clonotype was sampled from a woman between 65 and 79 years old with acute or convalescent COVID-19. The CDR3 bases are TGTGCCAGCAGCCTCCAGGGACAGGTCACAGATACGCAGTATTTT. Amino acids: CASSLQGQVTDTQYF.